The rows below give T cell receptor beta chains drawn from one sample of a study of shared clonotypes between healthy human individuals. The data were produced by immunoSEQ multiplex PCR, yet TCRdb's version contains in-frame clones alone and is incomplete. This table holds about 680,000 clones, 92% found once. The sequenced material came from naive CD8+ T cells sorted from blood. The receptors shown here come from a man aged 30 to 39 in good health. Both conserved end residues are part of each CDR3. Each record gives: clone size, V gene, D gene, J gene, CDR3 protein, CDR3 DNA. A D gene is named only where the DNA matches it firmly. Size values are once, few and many counts, or a class for expanded clones, and some rows have none.

abundance: once
v_gene: TRBV14
d_gene: TRBD2
j_gene: TRBJ2-5
CDR3aa: CASSQGLAGGPIGETQYF
CDR3nt: TGTGCCAGCAGCCAAGGACTAGCGGGAGGGCCGATTGGGGAGACCCAGTACTTC

abundance: -
v_gene: TRBV7-8
d_gene: -
j_gene: TRBJ2-5
CDR3aa: CASSLLVREARETQYF
CDR3nt: TGTGCCAGCAGCTTATTGGTGAGAGAGGCGAGAGAGACCCAGTACTTC

abundance: -
v_gene: TRBV4-3
d_gene: -
j_gene: TRBJ2-1
CDR3aa: CASSQDLRGPTMSQFF
CDR3nt: TGCGCCAGCAGCCAAGATTTAAGGGGACCTACAATGAGTCAGTTCTTC

abundance: -
v_gene: TRBV13
d_gene: TRBD2
j_gene: TRBJ2-5
CDR3aa: CASSLWLAGEETQYF
CDR3nt: TGTGCCAGCAGCTTATGGCTAGCGGGAGAGGAGACCCAGTACTTC

abundance: -
v_gene: TRBV28
d_gene: TRBD2
j_gene: TRBJ2-7
CDR3aa: CASSSSGSSYEQYF
CDR3nt: TGTGCCAGCAGTTCTAGCGGGAGCTCCTACGAGCAGTACTTC

abundance: -
v_gene: TRBV7-2
d_gene: -
j_gene: TRBJ2-7
CDR3aa: CASSPRPLGPTYEQYF
CDR3nt: TGTGCCAGCAGCCCCCGACCCCTGGGGCCGACCTACGAGCAGTACTTC

abundance: once
v_gene: TRBV5-1
d_gene: -
j_gene: TRBJ2-2
CDR3aa: CASSLAGPAGELFF
CDR3nt: TGCGCCAGCAGCTTGGCCGGGCCGGCCGGGGAGCTGTTTTTT

abundance: -
v_gene: TRBV15
d_gene: TRBD2
j_gene: TRBJ2-5
CDR3aa: CATSPAGGAQETQYF
CDR3nt: TGTGCCACCAGCCCCGCGGGGGGTGCCCAAGAGACCCAGTACTTC

abundance: -
v_gene: TRBV19
d_gene: -
j_gene: TRBJ2-6
CDR3aa: CASSMQGVRFGANVLTF
CDR3nt: TGTGCCAGTAGTATGCAGGGTGTCAGGTTTGGGGCCAACGTCCTGACTTTC

abundance: few
v_gene: TRBV28
d_gene: -
j_gene: TRBJ2-3
CDR3aa: CAVLGGETDTQYF
CDR3nt: TGTGCCGTTCTAGGGGGAGAAACAGATACGCAGTATTTT

abundance: -
v_gene: TRBV4-1
d_gene: -
j_gene: TRBJ1-4
CDR3aa: CASSQALGGKLFF
CDR3nt: TGCGCCAGCAGCCAAGCTCTTGGGGGAAAACTGTTTTTT